Below, one TCR beta chain is given with its context. Its antigen remains undetermined. No clone much larger than this one lies a single base away; base qualities are absent. TCRbeta CDR3 regions were amplified from genomic DNA using the immunoSEQ Assay, a bias-controlled multiplex PCR. The paper's processing steps were these. Within the assay, amplification of reference gene primers was used to estimate how many nucleated cells each sample contained. To quantify the absolute abundance of each unique TCRbeta CDR3 rearrangement, sequence reads were collapsed and filtered. For each sample, productive Simpson clonality was calculated by taking the square root of Simpson's diversity index across productive rearrangements. This immuneACCESS table, as held by TCRdb, lists in-frame sequences with V and J called but not all clones. Of the missing ones, under half trace to an unresolved V gene in checked studies; the others have no known cause. V and J calls and clone size follow that table, whereas D and trimming were derived from the DNA. The sample table holds some 170,000 clones, of which approximately 85% were seen once. The ten largest clones capture 6.5% to 9% of the sample.

V sheds 5 bases and J sheds 6 bases, leaving 16 bases between their ends. The germline V gene (reference sequence) specifies LNHDA as CDR1 and SQIVND as CDR2. Taken from cysteine to phenylalanine, the CDR3 has 14 residues. The kept DNA is CDR3 alone, 42 bases in frame from the first base. Whole blood was collected in K2EDTA tubes by collaborating institutions according to the institutions' own protocols. For TCRbeta analysis, collaborators shipped samples in one of three forms: frozen whole blood, isolated PBMCs, or DNA extracted from either of those sample types. The data derive from a study of blood T cell repertoires in COVID-19 (dated by TCRdb to about 2020). About the study as a whole: The collaborator samples originated in the United States, Italy and Spain and spanned the acute and convalescent phases of COVID-19. HLA class I and class II types, where available, came from metadata supplied by the sample provider rather than from assay-based typing. A freely available public database, intended as a resource for researchers studying the immune response to SARS-CoV-2, is where the repertoires were released. Nearly every sample came with metadata listing a de-identified subject ID, COVID-19 status, age in years and sex. The material from the prospective study consisted of cDNA or gDNA derived from T cells, B-cell-depleted T cells, or PBMCs. The samples were drawn from the first 160 participants of the ongoing ImmuneRACE study and from about 1,200 subjects provided by 6 global collaborators. The dataset comprised deeply sampled blood TCRbeta repertoires from subjects exposed to, actively infected with, or recovered from COVID-19. Study-wide findings and limitations: The amount of clinical and demographic metadata varied by source and participant and was provided uncurated.

Specimen: peripheral blood. The sequence was collected from a woman between 55 and 75 years old with acute or convalescent COVID-19. Here the chain combines TRBV19 and TRBJ1-1; TRBD1 is perhaps the D gene, given 6 matching bases. In nucleotides, the sequence is TGTGCCAGTAGTCCAACAGGGAAAGGAGCTGAAGCTTTCTTT. It encodes CASSPTGKGAEAFF.